The following is a T cell receptor beta chain sequence with its context. The antigen remains unidentified. The sample is drawn from a study of CD8 T cells in Susac syndrome. Study results and limitations: TCR sequencing and HLA analysis covered a relatively small number of individuals.

The length of the CDR3 is 12 residues. Trimming at V came to 8 bases and at J to 6 bases, leaving 4 bases not matched to a gene. The V gene's germline CDR1 is SNHLY and CDR2 FYNNEI. Random hexamers were used to reverse transcribe roughly 0.5 to 1 ug of RNA. Across 54 Vbeta and 13 Jbeta, immunoSEQ multiplex PCR amplified TCR beta CDR3. TCRdb processed the immunoSEQ multiplex PCR reads anew with MiXCR; each CDR3 protein has one entry. In the table there are more than 55,000 distinct CDR3 sequences, around 96% of which are singletons. Those who served as multiple sclerosis controls were treatment-naive patients with stable or active relapsing-remitting disease. TEMRA cells were FACS-enriched, unlike CD8+ and CD4+ T cells, which were negatively isolated.

The specimen sequenced was CD4+ T cells from PBMCs. The origin of this receptor is a human donor with multiple sclerosis. This chain uses TRBV2 with TRBJ1-5, with TRBD1 matching over 7 bases. CDR3 region: CASGTDVQPQHF. CDR3 nucleotide sequence: TGTGCCAGCGGGACAGACGTTCAGCCCCAGCATTTT.